Below are 9 T cell receptor beta chains sequenced from a single sample in a study of blood T cell repertoires in COVID-19. Assay: immunoSEQ multiplex PCR; the TCRdb copy retains only in-frame clones and omits some. The sample has about 200,000 clones, around 92% seen once; the top ten hold 3.5% to 4.5%. Sample: PBMCs or T cells enriched from blood (not recorded which). The receptors come from a woman aged 30 to 39 with acute COVID-19.

J is TRBJ1-1 and V is TRBV2; the match to TRBD1 covers 8 bases. CDR1 and CDR2 (germline): SNHLY, FYNNEI. Trimming cost V 3 bases and J 3 bases; bases outside gene matches: 0. CDR3 size: 13 residues. Written as DNA, the CDR3 is TGTGCCAGCAGTGAGGACAGGGACACTGAAGCTTTCTTT. Translated, it gives CASSEDRDTEAFF. Full variable domain (outside the CDR3, taken from reference TRBV2 and TRBJ1-1): EPEVTQTPSHQVTQMGQEVILRCVPISNHLYFYWYRQILGQKVEFLVSFYNNEISEKSEIFDDQFSVERPDGSNFTLKIRSTKLEDSAMYFCASSEDRDTEAFFGQGTRLTVV.

The rearrangement links TRBV3-1 (or the pseudogene TRBV3-2) to TRBJ2-3; no firm D call. The ends were cut back, 1 base at V and 5 bases at J, with 10 bases in the middle. This CDR3 is built from 14 residues. In germline, CDR1 is LGHDT, CDR2 YNNKEL (reference sequence). The CDR3 spells CASSQVAEKDTQYF. CDR3 DNA: TGTGCCAGCAGCCAAGTCGCGGAGAAAGATACGCAGTATTTT.

The chain's CDR3 is CASSDDGTSGGVWETQYF. CDR3 in DNA: TGTGCCAGCAGTGACGATGGGACTAGCGGGGGGGTCTGGGAGACCCAGTACTTC. This rearrangement joins TRBV2 to TRBJ2-5, with 16 bases matching TRBD2. V dropped 3 bases and J dropped 5; count of bases not matched to a gene: 9. Germline V gene data show CDR1 as SNHLY and CDR2 as FYNNEI. This CDR3 has 18 amino acids.

The chain's CDR3 is CASSMGLGGEKLFF. The CDR3 DNA reads as TGTGCCAGTAGTATGGGCCTAGGAGGTGAAAAACTGTTTTTT. This chain joins TRBV19 and TRBJ1-4; D is undetermined. The CDR3 has 14 residues. V was clipped by 3 bases and J by 7 bases, with 12 bases between them. Per germline, CDR1 LNHDA and CDR2 SQIVND (reference sequence).

V gene TRBV30 combines with J gene TRBJ1-3, with D possibly matching TRBD1 (6 bases). Germline-derived CDR1 and CDR2 are GTSNPN and SVGIG (reference sequence). This CDR3 is 14 amino acids long. The ends were cut back, 8 bases at V and 8 bases at J, with 22 bases in the middle. CDR3 sequence: CAHSGGPISDTIYF. Written as DNA, the CDR3 is TGTGCCCACAGCGGGGGCCCCATTTCTGACACCATATATTTT.

This chain uses TRBV4-1 with TRBJ2-3; a weak D match, TRBD2 (5 bases). The germline V and J ends were trimmed by 0 bases and 5 bases, with 15 bases remaining between them. The V gene's germline CDR1 is MGHRA and CDR2 YSYEKL. There are 16 residues in the CDR3. The CDR3 spells CASSQEGRFRGDTQYF. The CDR3 DNA sequence: TGCGCCAGCAGCCAAGAGGGCAGGTTCCGGGGAGATACGCAGTATTTT.

This chain's CDR3 is CASSFGGLIGYTF. CDR3 nucleotides: TGTGCCAGCAGCTTCGGGGGTCTGATTGGCTACACCTTC. The J gene is TRBJ1-2, the V gene TRBV7-9; D may be TRBD1 (5 bases). Germline assignment: CDR1 SEHNR and CDR2 FQNEAQ (reference sequence). The CDR3 spans 13 residues. Trimming removed 3 bases at V and 7 bases at J, with 12 bases between.

Notes on this clone: This sample also contains other DNA sequences that code for the same CDR3. V gene TRBV14 combines with J gene TRBJ2-7; D unresolved. V dropped 4 bases and J dropped 3 bases, with 4 bases sitting between them. The CDR3 is 11 amino acids. Per the germline V gene, CDR1 is SGHDN and CDR2 is FVKESK. This chain's CDR3 is CASSPGYEQYF. In nucleotides, the CDR3 is TGTGCCAGCAGCCCCGGCTACGAGCAGTACTTC.

This sequence joins TRBV7-9 and TRBJ2-1; 15 positions match TRBD2. V was clipped by 2 bases and J by 7 bases; unmatched bases: 9. Germline CDR1 and CDR2: SEHNR and FQNEAQ (reference sequence). This CDR3 is built from 18 residues. As DNA, the CDR3 is TGTGCCAGCAGCTTAAACGATGGACTAGCGGGGGGGAGAAATGAGCAGTTCTTC. This codes for CASSLNDGLAGGRNEQFF. Filled out from reference TRBV7-9 and TRBJ2-1, the complete variable domain reads DTGVSQNPRHKITKRGQNVTFRCDPISEHNRLYWYRQTLGQGPEFLTYFQNEAQLEKSRLLSDRFSAERPKGSFSTLEIQRTEQGDSAMYLCASSLNDGLAGGRNEQFFGPGTRLTVL.